One sample yielded the 30 T cell receptor beta chains listed below, sequenced in a study of regulatory dendritic cells for organ transplantation. Which antigens these TCRs recognize remains unknown. Allogeneic regulatory or mature dendritic cells were co-cultured for 5 days with CFSE-labeled sorted T cells at 1:10. Clones were read by immunoSEQ multiplex PCR, and TCRdb kept only the in-frame ones, dropping some. This sample yields roughly 4,000 clones, of which 45% to 75% are seen a single time; about 20% belongs to the top ten. Specimen: memory CD8+ T cells from blood cultured with dendritic cells. The sample's subset: CD45RO+ memory T cells. All receptors derive from a human donor in good health.

This clone has only a few counts. The chain combines TRBV6-5 with TRBJ2-7, with 11 bases fitting TRBD1. Trimming at V came to 2 bases and at J to 5 bases, leaving 8 bases not matched to a gene. The CDR3 is 16 amino acids. From germline, CDR1 is MNHEY and CDR2 SVGAGI. The CDR3 loop is CASSYRRTGGRNEQYF. The DNA for the CDR3 is TGTGCCAGCAGTTACCGGCGGACAGGGGGCCGAAACGAGCAGTACTTC.

This chain connects TRBV4-3 to TRBJ2-6, with 8 bases that match TRBD2. The junction had 0 bases not matched to a gene; V was cut back by 0 bases and J by 2 bases. The CDR3 totals 16 residues. In germline, CDR1 is LGHNA, CDR2 YSLEER. CDR3 sequence (DNA): TGCGCCAGCAGCCAAGATAGCGGGGCTGGGGCCAACGTCCTGACTTTC. Translating it yields CASSQDSGAGANVLTF.

There are a few counts of this clone. The chain recombines TRBV9 with TRBJ2-1; D is uncertain. CDR1 is SGDLS, CDR2 YYNGEE, per germline. The CDR3 loop spans 16 amino acids. Trimming stripped 1 base from V and 0 bases from J, with 11 bases between. CDR3 residues: CASSVYGLSSYNEQFF. In DNA, the CDR3 is TGTGCCAGCAGCGTATACGGTTTGAGCTCCTACAATGAGCAGTTCTTC.

This clone was observed a few times. V gene TRBV2 combines with J gene TRBJ2-7; D is ambiguous. The V gene lost 7 bases and the J gene lost 5 bases, with 12 bases spanning the gap. Germline assignment: CDR1 SNHLY and CDR2 FYNNEI. The CDR3 length is 12 residues. CDR3 residues: CASNAGLNEQYF. CDR3 sequence (DNA): TGTGCCAGCAATGCAGGTTTAAACGAGCAGTACTTC.

This clone is a singleton in its sample. The rearrangement uses TRBV10-2 and TRBJ1-6, with a possible D match to TRBD1 (6 bases). Trimming left V 2 bases short and J 9 bases short, with 11 bases between. The V gene's germline CDR1 is WSHSY and CDR2 SAAADI. The CDR3 runs 14 residues. CDR3 coding DNA: TGCGCCAGCAGTGAGAACCAGGGGAGTTCACCCCTCCACTTT. It translates to CASSENQGSSPLHF.

This chain connects TRBV5-1 to TRBJ1-1; 8 bases map to TRBD1. V shed 0 bases, J shed 6 bases, and the junction held 7 bases outside the gene matches. Germline CDR1 is SGHRS and CDR2 is YFSETQ. The CDR3 runs 15 residues. In DNA, the CDR3 is TGCGCCAGCAGCTTGGACGGACAGGGAATGCCTGAAGCTTTCTTT. It translates to CASSLDGQGMPEAFF.

V and J are TRBV6-6 and TRBJ1-1; 7 nucleotides align to TRBD1. CDR1 is MNHNY and CDR2 is SVGAGI in the germline V gene (reference sequence). The CDR3 extends over 14 amino acids. The ends lost 2 bases at V and 6 bases at J; junction bases unmatched: 6. The CDR3: CASSYEGQSSEAFF. DNA for the CDR3: TGTGCCAGCAGTTACGAGGGACAGTCCTCTGAAGCTTTCTTT.

The rearrangement links TRBV2 to TRBJ1-1, with 7 bases aligning to TRBD1. The J segment lost 4 bases and the V segment lost 5 bases, leaving 4 bases of the junction unmatched. The CDR3 runs 13 residues. Germline V CDR1 and CDR2: SNHLY, FYNNEI. CDR3 region: CASSPQGGTEAFF. The CDR3 bases are TGTGCCAGCAGTCCTCAGGGGGGCACTGAAGCTTTCTTT.

The V gene is TRBV4-1, the J gene TRBJ2-5; 7 positions agree with TRBD2. V shed 4 bases and J 1 base; nucleotides not matched to a gene: 6. CDR3 length equals 15 residues. Germline CDR1 and CDR2: MGHRA and YSYEKL. This chain's CDR3 is CASSRERGPQETQYF. For the CDR3, the DNA is TGCGCCAGCAGCCGAGAGCGGGGCCCCCAAGAGACCCAGTACTTC.

This chain connects TRBV18 to TRBJ2-1, with TRBD2 identical over 8 bases. The CDR3 totals 16 residues. After removal of 2 bases from V and 6 bases from J, the junction contained 9 bases not matched to a gene. The V gene's germline CDR1 is KGHSH and CDR2 LQKENI. CDR3 sequence: CASSPGPGGGSNEQFF. CDR3 in DNA: TGTGCCAGCTCACCAGGACCCGGGGGGGGCAGCAATGAGCAGTTCTTC.

This sequence joins TRBV7-9 and TRBJ2-3; TRBD2 aligns across 8 bases. The V gene end was trimmed by 5 bases and the J gene end by 2 bases; junction bases not matched to a gene: 12. Germline lookup yields CDR1 SEHNR and CDR2 FQNEAQ (reference sequence). This CDR3 comprises 17 residues. The CDR3 DNA reads TGTGCCAGCAGCCAAGATTGGTCGGGGGGGCCCACAGATACGCAGTATTTT. Amino acid sequence: CASSQDWSGGPTDTQYF.

The chain carries TRBV6-5 and TRBJ1-6; D gene uncertain. Trimming removed 5 bases from V and 5 bases from J, with 10 bases in between. Germline CDR1 reads MNHEY; CDR2 reads SVGAGI. The CDR3 contains 14 residues. This CDR3 is CASSTGKNNSPLHF. CDR3 nucleotides: TGTGCCAGCAGTACGGGGAAAAATAATTCACCCCTCCACTTT.

This clone has more than one count but fewer than ten. The chain couples TRBV9 to TRBJ2-3, with D possibly TRBD2 on 6 matching bases. Trimming pared 3 bases from V and 4 bases from J, leaving 12 bases between. Germline CDR1 SGDLS, CDR2 YYNGEE. The CDR3 loop spans 14 amino acids. In DNA form, the CDR3 reads TGTGCCAGCAGCGAACTAGCCCGCCCAGATACGCAGTATTTT. It codes for CASSELARPDTQYF.

V and J are TRBV6-5 and TRBJ1-1; 10 positions agree with TRBD1. Looked up from germline, CDR1 is MNHEY and CDR2 is SVGAGI. V was clipped by 5 bases and J by 7 bases; unmatched bases: 4. This CDR3 has 13 residues. The CDR3 DNA reads TGTGCCAGCAGTCATGGGACAGGGGTTGAAGCTTTCTTT. This codes for CASSHGTGVEAFF.

This clone was seen a handful of times. V is TRBV5-5 and J is TRBJ1-1, with 8 bases lining up with TRBD1. This CDR3 has 13 amino acids. After removal of 2 bases from V and 5 bases from J, the junction contained 2 bases not matched to a gene. The V gene's germline CDR1 is SGHKS and CDR2 YYEKEE (reference sequence). Here the CDR3 reads CASSLNRGTEAFF. CDR3 nucleotides: TGTGCCAGCAGCTTAAACAGGGGGACTGAAGCTTTCTTT.

The V gene is TRBV7-9, the J gene TRBJ2-2; no firm D call. CDR3 length: 13 residues. Germline loops: CDR1 SEHNR, CDR2 FQNEAQ (reference sequence). Trimming took off 5 bases at V and 2 bases at J, with 6 bases between the two ends. The CDR3 sequence: CASSLYNTGELFF. CDR3 coding DNA: TGTGCCAGCAGCCTGTATAACACCGGGGAGCTGTTTTTT.

The chain combines TRBV27 with TRBJ2-2; no clear D gene. From germline, CDR1 is MNHEY and CDR2 SMNVEV (reference sequence). The CDR3 contains 14 residues. V was clipped by 3 bases and J by 6 bases, with 11 bases between them. CDR3 nucleotides: TGTGCCAGCAGTTTCTCTTCGAGCGCCGGGGAGCTGTTTTTT. Encoded protein: CASSFSSSAGELFF.

The chain joins TRBV7-8 to TRBJ1-1; tentatively, D is TRBD1 (5 bases). Trimming removed 0 bases at V and 7 bases at J, with 15 bases between. CDR1 and CDR2 (germline): SGHVS, FQNEAQ. The CDR3 length is 15 residues. CDR3: CASSLALGGFGEAFF. CDR3 coding DNA: TGTGCCAGCAGCTTAGCGTTGGGGGGATTTGGTGAAGCTTTCTTT. Drawing the rest from reference TRBV7-8 and TRBJ1-1, the complete variable domain is GAGVSQSPRYKVAKRGQDVALRCDPISGHVSLFWYQQALGQGPEFLTYFQNEAQLDKSGLPSDRFFAERPEGSVSTLKIQRTQQEDSAVYLCASSLALGGFGEAFFGQGTRLTVV.

By sample share, this clone is medium-sized (0.01 to 0.1%). The genes are TRBV9 and TRBJ1-1; 9 bases match TRBD1. The V gene end was trimmed by 0 bases and the J gene end by 4 bases; junction bases not matched to a gene: 4. Germline V gene sequence: CDR1 SGDLS, CDR2 YYNGEE. This CDR3 contains 15 residues. CDR3 sequence (DNA): TGTGCCAGCAGCGTAGCGGGACAGGGAGGCACTGAAGCTTTCTTT. As protein: CASSVAGQGGTEAFF.

The CDR3 DNA follows: TGTGCCAGCAGTTATTACGGCGGGAGCACAGATACGCAGTATTTT. Its protein is CASSYYGGSTDTQYF. The chain joins TRBV6-5 to TRBJ2-3, with D possibly being TRBD2 (5 bases). Trimming left V 3 bases short and J 0 bases short, with 10 bases between. Germline V gene data show CDR1 as MNHEY and CDR2 as SVGAGI. The CDR3 has 15 residues.

V is TRBV29-1 and J is TRBJ2-1; D is possibly TRBD2 (5 bases). Germline CDR1 SQVTM, CDR2 ANQGSEA. CDR3 length: 15 amino acids. Trimming pared 2 bases from V and 7 bases from J, leaving 18 bases between. CDR3 in amino acids: CSVEPGTTQQNEQFF. The CDR3 DNA reads as TGCAGCGTTGAACCGGGAACCACTCAGCAGAATGAGCAGTTCTTC.

The V call is TRBV7-9, the J call TRBJ2-5, with D possibly being TRBD1 (6 bases). The CDR3 covers 15 residues. Per the germline V gene, CDR1 is SEHNR and CDR2 is FQNEAQ (reference sequence). The V end lost 4 bases, the J end lost 4 bases, and 16 bases lay between the germline ends. The CDR3 DNA follows: TGTGCCAGCAGCTCGACCAACAGGGCTAGAGAGACCCAGTACTTC. This sequence encodes CASSSTNRARETQYF.

The genes are TRBV4-2 and TRBJ2-1; 9 bases align to TRBD2. The CDR3 runs to 16 residues. The V gene end was trimmed by 0 bases and the J gene end by 3 bases; junction bases not matched to a gene: 3. The germline CDR1 and CDR2 sequences are LGHNA and YNFKEQ. The CDR3 reads CASSQENSGGYNEQFF. Written as DNA, the CDR3 is TGTGCCAGCAGCCAAGAGAATAGCGGGGGCTACAATGAGCAGTTCTTC.

The chain employs TRBV13 and TRBJ1-4; D uncertain. The CDR3 is 11 amino acids. Germline CDR1 reads PRHDT; CDR2 reads FYEKMQ (reference sequence). Trimming pared 0 bases from V and 10 bases from J, leaving 3 bases between. CDR3 in DNA: TGTGCCAGCAGCTTAGGCAGAAAACTGTTTTTT. Residues: CASSLGRKLFF.

V is TRBV4-3 and J is TRBJ2-7; D ambiguous. The V end lost 1 base, the J end lost 2 bases, and 15 bases lay between the germline ends. The CDR3 runs 16 residues. Germline loops: CDR1 LGHNA, CDR2 YSLEER. The CDR3 reads CASSQAVDLGPYEQYF. As DNA, the CDR3 is TGCGCCAGCAGCCAAGCCGTCGACTTAGGTCCCTACGAGCAGTACTTC.

This clone has just one count. The V call is TRBV7-9, the J call TRBJ2-7, with 7 bases aligning to TRBD1. The CDR3 runs to 14 residues. Germline V lookup: CDR1 SEHNR, CDR2 FQNEAQ (reference sequence). Unmatched junction bases numbered 2, after V lost 3 bases and J lost 0 bases. CDR3 amino acids: CASSFGQVSYEQYF. The CDR3 DNA reads TGTGCCAGCAGCTTCGGACAGGTCTCCTACGAGCAGTACTTC.

V and J are TRBV7-9 and TRBJ2-7; the D gene is possibly TRBD1 (5 bases). Germline loops: CDR1 SEHNR, CDR2 FQNEAQ (reference sequence). The CDR3 spans 13 residues. V was cut by 3 bases and J by 6 bases, with 12 bases left in between. CDR3 DNA: TGTGCCAGCAGCTTGGACAATACGAGCGAGCAGTACTTC. It encodes CASSLDNTSEQYF.

V usage is TRBV5-1 and J usage is TRBJ1-4; 7 positions agree with TRBD1. With V trimmed by 0 bases and J by 5 bases, 7 bases remained unmatched. This CDR3 spans 16 amino acids. Germline V gene lookup returns CDR1 SGHRS and CDR2 YFSETQ. CDR3 in amino acids: CASSLGETGPNEKLFF. As DNA, the CDR3 is TGCGCCAGCAGCTTGGGGGAGACAGGGCCCAATGAAAAACTGTTTTTT.

The chain uses TRBV19 and TRBJ2-1; no clear D. This CDR3 has 14 residues. The germline CDR1 and CDR2 sequences are LNHDA and SQIVND (reference sequence). Trimming left V 6 bases short and J 10 bases short, with 19 bases between. The CDR3 nucleotides read TGTGCCAGTAGAAAGAGCCTAGAGTACGCAGAGCAGTTCTTC. Translation: CASRKSLEYAEQFF.

By share, this clone ranks as medium-sized. The V gene is TRBV5-4, the J gene TRBJ2-1; TRBD2 matches at 8 bases. The CDR3 spans 14 residues. Trimming cost V 4 bases and J 7 bases; bases outside gene matches: 7. Germline CDR1 reads SGHNT; CDR2 reads YYREEE (reference sequence). The CDR3 DNA is TGTGCCAGCAGCCTCGGGGGGGCGTTGAATGAGCAGTTCTTC. Translated, it gives CASSLGGALNEQFF.